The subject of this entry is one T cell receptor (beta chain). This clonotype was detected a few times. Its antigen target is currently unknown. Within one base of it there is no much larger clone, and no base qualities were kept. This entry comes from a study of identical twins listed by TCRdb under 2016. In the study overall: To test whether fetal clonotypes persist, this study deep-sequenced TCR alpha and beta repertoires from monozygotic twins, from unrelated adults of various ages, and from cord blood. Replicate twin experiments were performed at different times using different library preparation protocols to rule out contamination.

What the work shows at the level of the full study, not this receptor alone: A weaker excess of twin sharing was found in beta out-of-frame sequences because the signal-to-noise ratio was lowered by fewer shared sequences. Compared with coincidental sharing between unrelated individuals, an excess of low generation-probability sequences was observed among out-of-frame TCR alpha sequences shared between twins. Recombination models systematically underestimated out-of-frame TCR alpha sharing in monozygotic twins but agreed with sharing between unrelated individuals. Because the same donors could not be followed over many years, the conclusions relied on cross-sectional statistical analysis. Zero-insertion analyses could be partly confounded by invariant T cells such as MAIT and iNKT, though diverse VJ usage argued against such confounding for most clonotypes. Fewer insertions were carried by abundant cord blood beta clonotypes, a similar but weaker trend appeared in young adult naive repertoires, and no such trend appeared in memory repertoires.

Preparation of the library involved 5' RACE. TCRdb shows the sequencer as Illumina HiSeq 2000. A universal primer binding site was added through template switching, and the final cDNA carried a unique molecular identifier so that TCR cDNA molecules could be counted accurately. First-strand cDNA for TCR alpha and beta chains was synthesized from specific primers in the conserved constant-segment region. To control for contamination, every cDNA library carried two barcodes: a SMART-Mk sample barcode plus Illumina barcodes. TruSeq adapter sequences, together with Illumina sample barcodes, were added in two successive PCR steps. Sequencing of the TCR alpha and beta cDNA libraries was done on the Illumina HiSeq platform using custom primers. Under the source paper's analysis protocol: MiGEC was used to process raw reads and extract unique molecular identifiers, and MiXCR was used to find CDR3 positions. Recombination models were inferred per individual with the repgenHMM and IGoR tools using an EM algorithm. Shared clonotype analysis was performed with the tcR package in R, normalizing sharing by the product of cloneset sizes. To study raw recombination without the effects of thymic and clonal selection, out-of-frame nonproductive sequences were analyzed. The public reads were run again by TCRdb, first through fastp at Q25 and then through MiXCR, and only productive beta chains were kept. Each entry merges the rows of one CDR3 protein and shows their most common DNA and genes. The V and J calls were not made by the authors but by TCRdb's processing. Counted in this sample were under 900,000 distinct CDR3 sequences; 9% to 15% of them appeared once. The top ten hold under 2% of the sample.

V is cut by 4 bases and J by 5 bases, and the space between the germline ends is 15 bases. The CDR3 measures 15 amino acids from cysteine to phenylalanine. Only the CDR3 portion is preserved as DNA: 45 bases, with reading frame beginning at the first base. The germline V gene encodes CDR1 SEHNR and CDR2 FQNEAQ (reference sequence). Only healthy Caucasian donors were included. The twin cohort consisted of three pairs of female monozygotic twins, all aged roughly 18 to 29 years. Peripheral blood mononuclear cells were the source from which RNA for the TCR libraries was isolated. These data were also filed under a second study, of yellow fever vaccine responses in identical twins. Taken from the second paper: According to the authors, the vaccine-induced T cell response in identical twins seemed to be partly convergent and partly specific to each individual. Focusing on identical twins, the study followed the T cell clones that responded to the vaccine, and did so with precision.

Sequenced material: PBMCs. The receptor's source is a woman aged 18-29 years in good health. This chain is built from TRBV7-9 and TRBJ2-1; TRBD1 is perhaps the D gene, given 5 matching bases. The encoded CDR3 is CASSSQGYPHNEQFF. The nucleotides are TGTGCCAGCAGCTCCCAGGGCTATCCCCACAATGAGCAGTTCTTC.